A single sample gave rise to the 30 T cell receptor beta chains below, sequenced in a study of CXCR3-negative and CXCR3-positive naive CD8 T cells. Regarding the study as a whole: Hydrophobicity of TRB CDR3s was greater in CXCR3-positive naive cells than in CXCR3-negative naive cells.

Via 5' RACE with UMI labels, TRB cDNA libraries were prepared. TCRdb processed the 5' RACE reads again and assigns one entry to each CDR3 protein, with no DNA. The table counts some 120,000 distinct CDR3 sequences; roughly 0.62% lies in the top ten. These receptors' antigens are unknown. Material for sequencing was naive CXCR3+ CD8+ T cells from blood. As for subset: CD45RO-CCR7+CD27+CD95- naive CD8+ T cells expressing CXCR3 (TNR3+). The receptors derive from a human donor in good health. Some clones in this sample may be carry-over from other donors' samples.

V gene TRBV7-9 combines with J gene TRBJ2-7; the TCRdb D gene call, TRBD1, has no DNA to confirm it. The CDR3 loop spans 15 amino acids. The V gene's germline CDR1 is SEHNR and CDR2 FQNEAQ (reference sequence). This CDR3 reads CASSYSGTAGDEQYF.

This chain joins TRBV5-1 and TRBJ1-1. CDR1 is SGHRS and CDR2 is YFSETQ in the germline V gene. CDR3 length: 14 residues. The CDR3 reads CASSLDGKNTEAFF.

This chain connects TRBV12-3 or TRBV12-4 to TRBJ2-1; TCRdb's D call of TRBD1 is untestable without DNA. The CDR3 totals 15 residues. CDR3 protein: CASSARQGYYNEQFF.

The chain uses TRBV12-3 or TRBV12-4 and TRBJ1-5. The CDR3 totals 14 residues. CDR3: CASTWRGSNQPQHF.

The chain is built from TRBV29-1 and TRBJ2-1; TCRdb's D gene call, TRBD1, goes unchecked for lack of DNA. Germline V gene sequence: CDR1 SQVTM, CDR2 ANQGSEA. The CDR3 has 15 amino acids. The CDR3 here is CSVGLTTGAYNEQFF.

The chain combines TRBV29-1 with TRBJ2-1; TCRdb reports TRBD2, a call that lacks DNA to check it against. CDR3 length: 17 residues. Germline V gives CDR1 SQVTM, CDR2 ANQGSEA. CDR3 amino acids: CSAAGTSGPSSYNEQFF.

This chain connects TRBV28 to TRBJ2-5; TCRdb calls TRBD2, which cannot be checked without DNA. This CDR3 contains 16 residues. CDR1 and CDR2 from the germline V gene are MDHEN and SYDVKM. CDR3 amino acids: CASSWTSGGGQETQYF.

V gene TRBV5-1 combines with J gene TRBJ2-3; TCRdb names TRBD1, which stays unverified in the absence of DNA. The germline V gene has CDR1 SGHRS and CDR2 YFSETQ. CDR3 size: 18 residues. The CDR3 sequence: CASSLPPAGTGAADTQYF.

The chain employs TRBV29-1 and TRBJ2-1; the TRBD2 assignment by TCRdb is unverifiable without DNA. CDR1 is SQVTM, CDR2 ANQGSEA, per germline. The CDR3 runs 16 residues. The CDR3 spells CSVEEGRTSAYNEQFF.

V gene TRBV7-3 combines with J gene TRBJ1-2. The CDR3 is made up of 13 amino acids. CDR1 and CDR2 from the germline V gene are SGHTA and FQGTGA. CDR3: CASSLSPTDGYTF.

The chain has TRBV7-9 and TRBJ2-1; as DNA is missing, the TRBD1 call by TCRdb cannot be tested. Looked up from germline, CDR1 is SEHNR and CDR2 is FQNEAQ (reference sequence). The CDR3 spans 15 residues. The CDR3 sequence is CASSTTGVLDNEQFF.

The chain is built from TRBV6-2 or TRBV6-3 and TRBJ2-1; TCRdb names TRBD2, which stays unverified in the absence of DNA. There are 14 residues in the CDR3. From germline, CDR1 is MNHEY and CDR2 SVGEGT. The CDR3 reads CASTLAGGFNEQFF.

The CDR3 loop reads CASSEIGSSYEQYF. This rearrangement joins TRBV19 to TRBJ2-7. The germline CDR1 and CDR2 sequences are LNHDA and SQIVND (reference sequence). The CDR3 length is 14 residues.

J is TRBJ1-1 and V is TRBV12-3 or TRBV12-4; TCRdb selects TRBD1, and the lack of DNA leaves this call unchecked. The CDR3 sequence is 14 residues long. The CDR3 here is CASSYRAPGTEAFF.

V gene TRBV2 combines with J gene TRBJ2-7. The CDR3 consists of 15 residues. Per germline, CDR1 SNHLY and CDR2 FYNNEI. CDR3 sequence reads: CASSLAGEASYEQYF.

The J gene is TRBJ2-1, the V gene TRBV4-3. Germline V CDR1 and CDR2: LGHNA, YSLEER. This CDR3 spans 15 amino acids. The CDR3 region is CASSQGSNSYNEQFF.

V is TRBV7-2 and J is TRBJ1-2; TCRdb reports TRBD1, a call that lacks DNA to check it against. This CDR3 spans 16 amino acids. Germline V gene data show CDR1 as SGHTA and CDR2 as FQGNSA. CDR3 sequence: CASEPVLFDSNYGYTF.

This rearrangement joins TRBV29-1 to TRBJ1-2; TCRdb's D gene call, TRBD1, goes unchecked for lack of DNA. CDR1 is SQVTM, CDR2 ANQGSEA, per germline. The CDR3 consists of 15 residues. The CDR3 sequence: CSVESGTVRGYGYTF.

V gene TRBV28 combines with J gene TRBJ2-3. This CDR3 contains 13 residues. Germline CDR1 and CDR2: MDHEN and SYDVKM. CDR3 amino acids: CASSFGWRDTQYF.

The rearrangement joins TRBV29-1 to TRBJ1-1. Germline assignment: CDR1 SQVTM and CDR2 ANQGSEA. This CDR3 contains 15 residues. CDR3: CSVDDYKAEDTEAFF.

This rearrangement joins TRBV7-9 to TRBJ2-5; TCRdb selects TRBD1, and the lack of DNA leaves this call unchecked. This CDR3 has 13 residues. CDR1 and CDR2 from the germline V gene are SEHNR and FQNEAQ (reference sequence). The CDR3 spells CASSRGLGETQYF.

The chain employs TRBV9 and TRBJ2-1; TCRdb's D gene call, TRBD1, goes unchecked for lack of DNA. This CDR3 contains 15 residues. Germline values: CDR1 SGDLS, CDR2 YYNGEE. This CDR3 reads CASSAGGQAYNEQFF.

The gene calls are TRBV18 and TRBJ2-7; TCRdb proposes TRBD2, but this gene call is untestable without DNA. Germline CDR1 reads KGHSH; CDR2 reads LQKENI. This CDR3 is built from 16 residues. This chain's CDR3 is CASSPPFVASGYEQYF.

The rearrangement uses TRBV2 and TRBJ2-5. This CDR3 region has 14 residues. CDR1 and CDR2 (germline): SNHLY, FYNNEI. CDR3 region: CASSDVVVAETQYF. The variable domain in full, with the rest retrieved from reference TRBV2 and TRBJ2-5, is EPEVTQTPSHQVTQMGQEVILRCVPISNHLYFYWYRQILGQKVEFLVSFYNNEISEKSEIFDDQFSVERPDGSNFTLKIRSTKLEDSAMYFCASSDVVVAETQYFGPGTRLLVL.

The chain couples TRBV5-6 to TRBJ1-1; TCRdb reports TRBD1, a call that lacks DNA to check it against. Germline CDR1 is SGHDT and CDR2 is YYEEEE. The CDR3 has 13 amino acids. The CDR3 spells CASSFPTGGLAFF.

J is TRBJ2-1 and V is TRBV5-1; TCRdb names TRBD2, which stays unverified in the absence of DNA. CDR3 length: 16 amino acids. Germline V lookup: CDR1 SGHRS, CDR2 YFSETQ. CDR3 in amino acids: CASSPRTSGIYNEQFF.

The chain employs TRBV3-1 and TRBJ2-7; TCRdb names TRBD2, which stays unverified in the absence of DNA. Germline-derived CDR1 and CDR2 are LGHDT and YNNKEL (reference sequence). The CDR3 has 14 residues. CDR3 in amino acids: CASSQGLAAYEQYF.

V gene TRBV19 combines with J gene TRBJ2-1. This CDR3 region has 11 residues. Per the germline V gene, CDR1 is LNHDA and CDR2 is SQIVND (reference sequence). CDR3 amino acids: CATDFYNEQFF.

V usage is TRBV2 and J usage is TRBJ2-1. Germline loops: CDR1 SNHLY, CDR2 FYNNEI. There are 15 residues in the CDR3. The CDR3 reads CASSEWSRSHNEQFF. Complete variable domain (other parts from reference TRBV2 and TRBJ2-1): EPEVTQTPSHQVTQMGQEVILRCVPISNHLYFYWYRQILGQKVEFLVSFYNNEISEKSEIFDDQFSVERPDGSNFTLKIRSTKLEDSAMYFCASSEWSRSHNEQFFGPGTRLTVL.

This chain links TRBV7-9 with TRBJ2-1. Germline CDR1 reads SEHNR; CDR2 reads FQNEAQ (reference sequence). The CDR3 sequence is 16 residues long. The CDR3 protein is CASSQVDGSSYNEQFF.